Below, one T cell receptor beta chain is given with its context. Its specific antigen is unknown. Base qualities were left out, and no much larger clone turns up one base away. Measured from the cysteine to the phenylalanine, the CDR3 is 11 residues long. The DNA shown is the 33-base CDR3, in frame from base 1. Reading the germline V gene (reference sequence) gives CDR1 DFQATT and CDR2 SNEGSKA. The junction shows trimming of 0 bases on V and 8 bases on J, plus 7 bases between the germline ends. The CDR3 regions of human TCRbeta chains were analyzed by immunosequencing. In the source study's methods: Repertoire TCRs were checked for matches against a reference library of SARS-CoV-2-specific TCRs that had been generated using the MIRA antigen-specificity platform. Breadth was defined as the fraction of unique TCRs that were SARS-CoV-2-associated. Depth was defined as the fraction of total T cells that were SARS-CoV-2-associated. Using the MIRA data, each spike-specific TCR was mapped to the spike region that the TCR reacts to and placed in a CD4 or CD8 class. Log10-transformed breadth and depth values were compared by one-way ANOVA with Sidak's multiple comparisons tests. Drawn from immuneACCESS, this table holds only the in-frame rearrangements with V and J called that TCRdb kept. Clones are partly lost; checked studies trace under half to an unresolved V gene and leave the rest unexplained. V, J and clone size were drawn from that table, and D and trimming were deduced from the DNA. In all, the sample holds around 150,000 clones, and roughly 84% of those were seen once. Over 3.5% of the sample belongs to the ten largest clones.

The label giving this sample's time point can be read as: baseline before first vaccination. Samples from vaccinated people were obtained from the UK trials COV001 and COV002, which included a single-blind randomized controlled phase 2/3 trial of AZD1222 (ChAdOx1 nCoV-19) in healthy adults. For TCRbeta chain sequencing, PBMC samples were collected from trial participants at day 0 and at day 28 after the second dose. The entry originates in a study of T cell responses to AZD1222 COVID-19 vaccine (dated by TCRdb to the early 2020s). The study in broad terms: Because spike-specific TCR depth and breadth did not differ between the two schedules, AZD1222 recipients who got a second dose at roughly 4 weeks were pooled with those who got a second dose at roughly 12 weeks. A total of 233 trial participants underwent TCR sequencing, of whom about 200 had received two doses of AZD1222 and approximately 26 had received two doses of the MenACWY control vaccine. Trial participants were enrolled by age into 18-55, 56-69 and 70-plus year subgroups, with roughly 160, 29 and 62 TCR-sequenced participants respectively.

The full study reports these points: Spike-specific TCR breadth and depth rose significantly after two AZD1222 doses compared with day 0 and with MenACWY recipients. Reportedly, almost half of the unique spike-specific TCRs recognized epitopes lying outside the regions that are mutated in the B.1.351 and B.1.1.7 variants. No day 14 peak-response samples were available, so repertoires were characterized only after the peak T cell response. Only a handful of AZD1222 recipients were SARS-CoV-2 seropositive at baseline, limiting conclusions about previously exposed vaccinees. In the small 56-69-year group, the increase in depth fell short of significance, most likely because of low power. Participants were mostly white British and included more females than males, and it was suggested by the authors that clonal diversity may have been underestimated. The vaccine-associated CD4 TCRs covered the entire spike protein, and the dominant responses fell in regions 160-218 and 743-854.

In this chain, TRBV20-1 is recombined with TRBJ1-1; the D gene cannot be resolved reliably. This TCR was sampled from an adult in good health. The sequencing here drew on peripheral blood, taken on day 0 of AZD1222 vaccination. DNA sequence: TGCAGTGCTAGAGAACGACTGGAAGCTTTCTTT. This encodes CSARERLEAFF.